This TCR beta chain was sequenced for a study of T cell clones after liver transplantation. Study summary: TCRbeta sequencing after a pre-transplant mixed lymphocyte reaction identified graft-donor-reactive clones, later tracked in post-transplant blood. Timepoints were pre-transplant, pre-withdrawal, and after withdrawal was completed or failed.

Assay used: immunoSEQ multiplex PCR; TCRdb lists only in-frame clones, some missing. The sample has around 60,000 clones, 71% seen once. This CDR3 is 13 amino acids long. V shed 6 bases and J shed 6 bases, with 14 bases lying between them. Germline V CDR1 and CDR2: SNHLY, FYNNEI. The chain has TRBV2 and TRBJ1-2; D is perhaps TRBD1 (6 bases). This specimen consisted of CD4+ T cells from blood, obtained before liver transplant. The origin of this receptor is a human donor who received a liver transplant. Written as DNA, the CDR3 is TGTGCCAGCAGAGAACAGGGAATCGATGGCTACACCTTC. Translation gives CASREQGIDGYTF.